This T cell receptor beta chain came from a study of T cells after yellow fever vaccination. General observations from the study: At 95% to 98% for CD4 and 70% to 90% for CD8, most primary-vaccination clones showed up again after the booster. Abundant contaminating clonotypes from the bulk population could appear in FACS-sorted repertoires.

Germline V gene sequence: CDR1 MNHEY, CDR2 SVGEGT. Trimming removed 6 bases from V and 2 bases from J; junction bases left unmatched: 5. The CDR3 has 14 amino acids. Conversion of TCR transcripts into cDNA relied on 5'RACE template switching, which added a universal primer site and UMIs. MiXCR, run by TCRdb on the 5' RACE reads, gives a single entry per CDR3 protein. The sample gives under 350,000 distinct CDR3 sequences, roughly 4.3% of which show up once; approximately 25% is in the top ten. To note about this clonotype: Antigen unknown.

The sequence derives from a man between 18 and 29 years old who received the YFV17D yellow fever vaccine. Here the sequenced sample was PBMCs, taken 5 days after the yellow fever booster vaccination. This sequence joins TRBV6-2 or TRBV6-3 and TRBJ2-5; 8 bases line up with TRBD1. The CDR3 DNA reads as TGTGCCAGCAGGGGACAGGTCCTGCAAGAGACCCAGTACTTC. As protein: CASRGQVLQETQYF.